Sample share makes the clone carrying this T cell receptor (beta chain) medium-sized. These data are taken from a study of TIL therapy for anti-PD-1-resistant metastatic lung cancer. The wider study: Tumors had a median PD-L1 proportion score of around 6%.

Time point described: pre-treatment sample, taken before nivolumab and TIL therapy. Pleural nodules or supraclavicular lymph nodes made up most of the excised metastases sampled. Sequencing used immunoSEQ v3. Some clones are missing from TCRdb's copy, which holds only in-frame ones; the method was immunoSEQ multiplex PCR. The table includes about 6,300 clones, about 66% detected once. Sequencing used tumor tissue, obtained at baseline. This sequence was found in a person aged 25-85 years with non-small cell lung cancer.

This CDR3 reads CASSATQGKTGGEKLFF. In DNA, the CDR3 is TGTGCCAGCAGTGCAACACAGGGGAAGACCGGAGGTGAAAAACTGTTTTTT. The chain carries TRBV25-1 and TRBJ1-4, with 7 bases aligning to TRBD1. J lost 7 bases, V lost 4 bases, and 15 bases had no gene match. The CDR3 has 17 amino acids. Germline CDR1 and CDR2: MGHDK and SYGVNS.